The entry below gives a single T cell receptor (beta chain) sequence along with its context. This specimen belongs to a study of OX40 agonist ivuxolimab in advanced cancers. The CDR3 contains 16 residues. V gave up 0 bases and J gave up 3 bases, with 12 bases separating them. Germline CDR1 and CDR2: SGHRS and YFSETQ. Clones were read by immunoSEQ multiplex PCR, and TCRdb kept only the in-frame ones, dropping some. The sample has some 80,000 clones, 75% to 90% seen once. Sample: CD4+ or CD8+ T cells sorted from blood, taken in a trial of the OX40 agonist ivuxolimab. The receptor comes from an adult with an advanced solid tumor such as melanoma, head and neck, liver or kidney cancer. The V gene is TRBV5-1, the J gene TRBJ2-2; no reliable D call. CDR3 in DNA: TGCGCCAGCAGCTTGGGGCTAGTAGGTCACACCGGGGAGCTGTTTTTT. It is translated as CASSLGLVGHTGELFF.